The subject of this entry is one TCR beta chain. Profiling relied on immunoSEQ multiplex PCR, and the TCRdb table lists in-frame clones only, not all of them. This table holds roughly 60,000 clones, roughly 89% found once. The data belong to a study of graft-versus-host responses after intestinal transplantation. The CDR3 runs to 13 residues. In germline, CDR1 is MNHEY, CDR2 SMNVEV (reference sequence). The ends were cut back, 2 bases at V and 4 bases at J, with 9 bases in the middle. This chain links TRBV27 with TRBJ2-7; no definite D call. Source: PBMCs, taken around 120 days after intestinal transplantation. This receptor was obtained from a human patient who received an intestinal transplant, so some T cells may come from the graft donor. The CDR3 nucleotides read TGTGCCAGCAGTTTAGGTCTGACATACGAGCAGTACTTC. Encoded protein: CASSLGLTYEQYF.